These 28 T cell receptor beta chains were all obtained from the same sample, sequenced in a study of blood T cell repertoires in COVID-19. Assay used: immunoSEQ multiplex PCR; TCRdb lists only in-frame clones, some missing. The profile covers 250,000 to 350,000 clones, with 90% appearing a single time and around 4.3% taken by the ten largest. Sample: PBMCs or T cells enriched from blood (not recorded which). These receptors were taken from a woman between 18 and 29 years old with acute COVID-19.

The chain carries TRBV30 and TRBJ2-3; 16 bases are a match to TRBD2. The CDR3 is 21 residues long. The V gene end was trimmed by 2 bases and the J gene end by 4 bases; junction bases not matched to a gene: 18. CDR1 and CDR2 (germline): GTSNPN, SVGIG (reference sequence). The CDR3 sequence: CAWSLTWGLAGGVWRPDTQYF. CDR3 sequence (DNA): TGTGCCTGGAGTTTAACATGGGGACTAGCGGGAGGGGTCTGGAGGCCAGATACGCAGTATTTT.

V is TRBV27 and J is TRBJ1-3; 7 nucleotides agree with TRBD1. The CDR3 spans 18 residues. J was trimmed by 0 bases and V by 4 bases; bases with no gene match: 12. Germline loops: CDR1 MNHEY, CDR2 SMNVEV (reference sequence). Written as DNA, the CDR3 is TGTGCCAGCAGTTCATATCCGACAGGGAAGAGCTCTGGAAACACCATATATTTT. The encoded protein is CASSSYPTGKSSGNTIYF.

CDR3 nucleotides: TGTGCCAGCAGCCCCCTGGGAGGGGAGGGCACTGAAGCTTTCTTT. Translating gives CASSPLGGEGTEAFF. V and J are TRBV3-1 (or the pseudogene TRBV3-2) and TRBJ1-1, with a possible D match to TRBD1 (5 bases). CDR3 size: 15 residues. V lost 4 bases to trimming and J lost 4 bases, with 16 bases between them. Germline CDR1 reads LGHDT; CDR2 reads YNNKEL (reference sequence).

Only a few counts were recorded for this clone. The rearrangement uses TRBV10-3 and TRBJ1-2; D is ambiguous. The CDR3 has 13 amino acids. Germline CDR1 ENHRY, CDR2 SYGVKD. V lost 4 bases and J lost 3, with 9 bases in between. CDR3 sequence (DNA): TGTGCCATCAGTGGGTGGCAGGACTATGGCTACACCTTC. Protein: CAISGWQDYGYTF.

J is TRBJ1-4 and V is TRBV28; TRBD1 aligns across 8 bases. CDR1 is MDHEN and CDR2 is SYDVKM in the germline V gene. CDR3 length: 14 amino acids. J was trimmed by 8 bases and V by 4 bases; bases with no gene match: 6. CDR3 bases: TGTGCCAGCAGTTCACAGGGGGTGAGCGAAAAACTGTTTTTT. Protein product: CASSSQGVSEKLFF.

J is TRBJ1-2 and V is TRBV19, with 10 bases lining up with TRBD1. The germline gives CDR1 LNHDA, CDR2 SQIVND (reference sequence). This CDR3 is built from 15 residues. V lost 6 bases to trimming and J lost 7 bases; unmatched junction nucleotides: 11. For the CDR3, the DNA is TGTGCCAGTAGCGGACAGGGGGTTCTTCTCCGTGGCTACACCTTC. Protein: CASSGQGVLLRGYTF.

This rearrangement joins TRBV11-2 to TRBJ1-4; D remains unclear. From germline, CDR1 is SGHAT and CDR2 FQNNGV. Trimming took off 1 base at V and 5 bases at J, with 2 bases between the two ends. The CDR3 extends over 12 amino acids. The CDR3 region is CASSLANEKLFF. In DNA, the CDR3 is TGTGCCAGCAGCTTAGCGAATGAAAAACTGTTTTTT. Filled out from reference TRBV11-2 and TRBJ1-4, the complete variable domain reads EAGVAQSPRYKIIEKRQSVAFWCNPISGHATLYWYQQILGQGPKLLIQFQNNGVVDDSQLPKDRFSAERLKGVDSTLKIQPAKLEDSAVYLCASSLANEKLFFGSGTQLSVL.

The chain has TRBV7-9 and TRBJ1-1; D unclear. The V end was cut by 4 bases, the J end by 1 base, with 13 bases between. Germline V gives CDR1 SEHNR, CDR2 FQNEAQ (reference sequence). This CDR3 comprises 15 residues. The CDR3 DNA is TGTGCCAGCAGCTCCGGGAGATTTCGGAACACTGAAGCTTTCTTT. Its translation: CASSSGRFRNTEAFF.

The V call is TRBV7-9, the J call TRBJ1-5; maybe TRBD1 (5 bases). Trimming left V 4 bases short and J 8 bases short, with 9 bases between. This CDR3 has 12 amino acids. CDR1 is SEHNR and CDR2 is FQNEAQ in the germline V gene (reference sequence). DNA of the CDR3: TGTGCCAGCAGCTCAGGAGGGGAGCCCCAGCATTTT. Translated: CASSSGGEPQHF.

This clone was seen just once. The J gene is TRBJ1-5, the V gene TRBV11-2; a possible D gene is TRBD1 (5 bases). This CDR3 spans 14 amino acids. Germline V lookup: CDR1 SGHAT, CDR2 FQNNGV. Trimming stripped 5 bases from V and 7 bases from J, with 15 bases between. The CDR3 region is CASSLQGDGQPQHF. DNA of the CDR3: TGTGCCAGCAGCCTCCAGGGTGATGGGCAGCCCCAGCATTTT.

The chain combines TRBV28 with TRBJ2-7; 9 nucleotides match TRBD2. CDR1 and CDR2 from the germline V gene are MDHEN and SYDVKM. The CDR3 has 18 amino acids. V gave up 3 bases and J gave up 0 bases; unmatched junction bases: 12. The CDR3 spells CASSLFFTSGQSSYEQYF. CDR3 coding DNA: TGTGCCAGCAGTTTGTTTTTCACTAGCGGGCAAAGCTCCTACGAGCAGTACTTC.

This clone turned up a few times. The rearrangement links TRBV3-1 (or the pseudogene TRBV3-2) to TRBJ2-1, with 7 positions matching TRBD2. V was clipped by 0 bases and J by 2 bases; unmatched bases: 4. The CDR3 is 16 amino acids. Germline V lookup: CDR1 LGHDT, CDR2 YNNKEL (reference sequence). CDR3 residues: CASSQEGGGAYNEQFF. CDR3 coding DNA: TGTGCCAGCAGCCAAGAGGGGGGGGGTGCCTACAATGAGCAGTTCTTC.

V is TRBV2 and J is TRBJ2-7; possible D gene TRBD2, 5 bases. The CDR3 totals 17 residues. Germline V lookup: CDR1 SNHLY, CDR2 FYNNEI. V dropped 4 bases and J dropped 0 bases, with 19 bases sitting between them. CDR3 sequence reads: CASSAGLGLKSSYEQYF. CDR3 DNA: TGTGCCAGCAGTGCAGGACTCGGACTGAAGAGCTCCTACGAGCAGTACTTC.

The rearrangement uses TRBV10-3 and TRBJ2-3, with D perhaps TRBD2 (6 bases). CDR1 and CDR2 (germline): ENHRY, SYGVKD. Trimming removed 4 bases from V and 1 base from J, with 12 bases in between. This CDR3 is 15 amino acids long. The CDR3 region has the DNA TGTGCCATCAGTGGTCTAGCGAAGCGCACAGATACGCAGTATTTT. Protein sequence: CAISGLAKRTDTQYF.

Only one count was recorded for this clone. This sequence joins TRBV27 and TRBJ2-3, with 9 bases lining up with TRBD2. The CDR3 runs to 15 residues. V dropped 7 bases and J dropped 4; count of bases not matched to a gene: 9. The germline V gene encodes CDR1 MNHEY and CDR2 SMNVEV (reference sequence). The CDR3 protein is CASMVREGRPDTQYF. The CDR3 region has the DNA TGTGCCAGCATGGTGCGGGAGGGCCGACCAGATACGCAGTATTTT.

The V call is TRBV7-2, the J call TRBJ2-7, with D maybe TRBD2 (5 bases). Germline CDR1 and CDR2: SGHTA and FQGNSA. V was shortened by 0 bases and J by 3 bases, with 18 bases between the two germline ends. There are 17 residues in the CDR3. The CDR3 spells CASSLAKEVSPYYEQYF. In DNA, the CDR3 is TGTGCCAGCAGCTTAGCAAAGGAGGTTAGCCCATACTACGAGCAGTACTTC.

This rearrangement joins TRBV6-5 to TRBJ2-1; D might be TRBD1 (5 bases). Trimming removed 2 bases from V and 5 bases from J, with 13 bases in between. This CDR3 region has 15 residues. Germline lookup yields CDR1 MNHEY and CDR2 SVGAGI. The CDR3 sequence: CASSYMAGWNNEQFF. The CDR3 bases are TGTGCCAGCAGTTACATGGCAGGGTGGAACAATGAGCAGTTCTTC.

The chain joins TRBV19 to TRBJ1-5; D is possibly TRBD1 (5 bases). The CDR3 is made up of 17 amino acids. Germline V CDR1 and CDR2: LNHDA, SQIVND (reference sequence). The ends were cut back, 0 bases at V and 0 bases at J, with 12 bases in the middle. CDR3 in amino acids: CASSIDTQGISNQPQHF. CDR3 sequence (DNA): TGTGCCAGTAGTATAGATACCCAGGGTATTAGCAATCAGCCCCAGCATTTT.

The chain recombines TRBV29-1 with TRBJ2-5; 8 bases are shared with TRBD2. The V segment lost 8 bases and the J segment 2 bases; nucleotides outside the gene matches: 13. The CDR3 loop spans 15 amino acids. Germline V CDR1 and CDR2: SQVTM, ANQGSEA. In nucleotides, the CDR3 is TGCAGCACTGGCAGCGGGAGTTCTTGGCAAGAGACCCAGTACTTC. Its protein is CSTGSGSSWQETQYF.

The rearrangement links TRBV9 to TRBJ1-1; D call uncertain. This CDR3 contains 15 residues. V gave up 0 bases and J gave up 6 bases, with 15 bases separating them. Germline V lookup: CDR1 SGDLS, CDR2 YYNGEE. The DNA for the CDR3 is TGTGCCAGCAGCGTAGCGAGAGATAACAGCCCTGAAGCTTTCTTT. This codes for CASSVARDNSPEAFF.

In this sample, this clone turned up once. V gene TRBV9 combines with J gene TRBJ1-5; D is undetermined. CDR1 and CDR2 from the germline V gene are SGDLS and YYNGEE. The V end was cut by 4 bases, the J end by 0 bases, with 5 bases between. CDR3 length: 13 amino acids. The CDR3 DNA reads TGTGCCAGCAGCCGCGATAGCAATCAGCCCCAGCATTTT. Residues: CASSRDSNQPQHF.

The rearrangement links TRBV9 to TRBJ2-3, with 7 bases identical to TRBD2. CDR1 is SGDLS and CDR2 is YYNGEE in the germline V gene. The CDR3 is 14 amino acids. V gave up 3 bases and J gave up 4 bases; unmatched junction bases: 5. CDR3 in DNA: TGTGCCAGCAGCGAAGCGGGAAAGGCAGATACGCAGTATTTT. This translates into CASSEAGKADTQYF.

In this sample, this clone turned up once. V usage is TRBV18 and J usage is TRBJ2-1, with D hard to call. Germline CDR1 is KGHSH and CDR2 is LQKENI. CDR3 size: 14 residues. The V and J ends lost 3 bases and 6 bases respectively, with 12 bases between them. The CDR3 nucleotides are TGTGCCAGCTCACCGATACAGAGCCCCAATGAGCAGTTCTTC. This sequence encodes CASSPIQSPNEQFF.

This clone was found once. The genes are TRBV10-3 and TRBJ1-4; perhaps TRBD1 as D (5 bases). CDR3 length equals 17 residues. Germline V gene data show CDR1 as ENHRY and CDR2 as SYGVKD. Trimming removed 2 bases from V and 0 bases from J, with 13 bases in between. The CDR3 reads CAISETDTVATNEKLFF. The CDR3 nucleotides are TGTGCCATCAGTGAGACGGACACAGTTGCAACTAATGAAAAACTGTTTTTT.

The CDR3 region is CASKGGHDLGNQPQHF. The CDR3 DNA reads TGTGCCAGCAAGGGGGGGCACGATTTGGGCAATCAGCCCCAGCATTTT. The chain is built from TRBV21-1 and TRBJ1-5. TRBV21-1 is assigned pseudogene status. This CDR3 region has 16 residues.

This clone has just one count. The chain combines TRBV18 with TRBJ1-2; unclear D gene. Germline-derived CDR1 and CDR2 are KGHSH and LQKENI. The V end lost 2 bases, the J end lost 1 base, and 5 bases lay between the germline ends. The CDR3 covers 13 residues. The CDR3, as DNA: TGTGCCAGCTCACCATCCTTTAACTATGGCTACACCTTC. Protein sequence: CASSPSFNYGYTF.

The V call is TRBV18, the J call TRBJ2-3; 9 bases line up with TRBD2. In germline, CDR1 is KGHSH, CDR2 LQKENI. Unmatched junction bases numbered 13, after V lost 0 bases and J lost 3 bases. The CDR3 length is 19 residues. The CDR3 is CASSPPWLAGPESTDTQYF. CDR3 sequence (DNA): TGTGCCAGCTCACCACCGTGGCTAGCGGGACCCGAGAGTACAGATACGCAGTATTTT.

The rearrangement joins TRBV28 to TRBJ1-1, with D unclear. Germline V lookup: CDR1 MDHEN, CDR2 SYDVKM. Trimming cost V 10 bases and J 11 bases, with 17 bases left between them. This CDR3 is 11 amino acids long. The CDR3 DNA reads as TGTGCCACGATGGCCCCCGCCACGGCTTTCTTT. It is translated as CATMAPATAFF.